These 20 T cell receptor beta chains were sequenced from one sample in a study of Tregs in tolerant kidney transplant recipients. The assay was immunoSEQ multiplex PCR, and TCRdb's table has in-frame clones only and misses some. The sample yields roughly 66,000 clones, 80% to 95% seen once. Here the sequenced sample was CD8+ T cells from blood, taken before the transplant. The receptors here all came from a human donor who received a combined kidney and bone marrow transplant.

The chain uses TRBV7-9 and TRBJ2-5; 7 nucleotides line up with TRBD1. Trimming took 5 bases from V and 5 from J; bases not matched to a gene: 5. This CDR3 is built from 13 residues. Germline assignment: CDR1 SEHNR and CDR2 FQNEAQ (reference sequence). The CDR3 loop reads CASSTGVGETQYF. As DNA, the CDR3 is TGTGCCAGCAGCACAGGGGTGGGGGAGACCCAGTACTTC.

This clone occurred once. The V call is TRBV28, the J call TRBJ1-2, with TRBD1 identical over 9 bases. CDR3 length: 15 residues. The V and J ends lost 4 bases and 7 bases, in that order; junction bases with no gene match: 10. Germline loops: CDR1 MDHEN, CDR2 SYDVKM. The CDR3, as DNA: TGTGCCAGCAGTTCCGTCGAACAGGGGGCGTCTGGCTACACCTTC. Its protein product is CASSSVEQGASGYTF.

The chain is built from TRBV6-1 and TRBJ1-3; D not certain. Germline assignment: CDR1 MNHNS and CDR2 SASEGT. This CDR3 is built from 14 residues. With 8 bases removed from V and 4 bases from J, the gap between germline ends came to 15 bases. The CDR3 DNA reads TGTGCCAGCTCCGGACTGCCAAGGGGAAACACCATATATTTT. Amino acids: CASSGLPRGNTIYF.

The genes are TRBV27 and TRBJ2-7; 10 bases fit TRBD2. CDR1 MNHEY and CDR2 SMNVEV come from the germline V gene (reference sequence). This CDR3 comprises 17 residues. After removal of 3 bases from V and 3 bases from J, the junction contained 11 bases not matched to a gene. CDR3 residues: CASSFLTPGLANYEQYF. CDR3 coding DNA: TGTGCCAGCAGTTTTCTCACCCCGGGACTAGCGAACTACGAGCAGTACTTC.

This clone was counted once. For the CDR3, the DNA is TGCGCCAGCAGCGCAGGGGGCAGCGATGGCTACACCTTC. Translated, it gives CASSAGGSDGYTF. This chain connects TRBV5-1 to TRBJ1-2, with 8 nucleotides matching TRBD1. V shed 4 bases and J 6 bases; nucleotides not matched to a gene: 5. The germline gives CDR1 SGHRS, CDR2 YFSETQ. CDR3 length: 13 residues.

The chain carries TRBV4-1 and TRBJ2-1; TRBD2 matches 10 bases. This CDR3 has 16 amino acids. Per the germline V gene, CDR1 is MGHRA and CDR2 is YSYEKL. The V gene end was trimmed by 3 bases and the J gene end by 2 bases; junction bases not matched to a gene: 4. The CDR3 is CASSHISGRAYNEQFF. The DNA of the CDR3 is TGCGCCAGCAGCCACATAAGCGGGAGGGCCTACAATGAGCAGTTCTTC.

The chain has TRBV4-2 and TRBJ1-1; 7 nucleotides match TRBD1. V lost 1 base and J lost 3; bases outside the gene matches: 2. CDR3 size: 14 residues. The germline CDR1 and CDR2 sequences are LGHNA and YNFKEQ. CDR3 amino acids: CASSQGQGDTEAFF. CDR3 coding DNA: TGTGCCAGCAGCCAAGGCCAGGGGGACACTGAAGCTTTCTTT.

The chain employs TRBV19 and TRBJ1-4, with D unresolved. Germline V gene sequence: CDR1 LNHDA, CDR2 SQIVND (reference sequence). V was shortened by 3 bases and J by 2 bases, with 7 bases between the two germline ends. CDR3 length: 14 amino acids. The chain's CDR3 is CASSIRGTNEKLFF. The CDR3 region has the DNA TGTGCCAGTAGTATTCGAGGCACTAATGAAAAACTGTTTTTT.

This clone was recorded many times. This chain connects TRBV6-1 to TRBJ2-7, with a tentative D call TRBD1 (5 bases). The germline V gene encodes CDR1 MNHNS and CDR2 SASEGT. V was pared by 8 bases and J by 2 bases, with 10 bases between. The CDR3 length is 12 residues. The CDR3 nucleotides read TGTGCCAGCCGTCAGGGTCCCTACGAGCAGTACTTC. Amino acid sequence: CASRQGPYEQYF.

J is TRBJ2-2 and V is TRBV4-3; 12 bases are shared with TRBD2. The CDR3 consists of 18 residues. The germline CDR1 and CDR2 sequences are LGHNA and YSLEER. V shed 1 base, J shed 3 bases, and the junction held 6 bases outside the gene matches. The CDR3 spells CASSQVLAGGQDTGELFF. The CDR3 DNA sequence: TGCGCCAGCAGCCAAGTTCTAGCGGGGGGGCAGGACACCGGGGAGCTGTTTTTT.

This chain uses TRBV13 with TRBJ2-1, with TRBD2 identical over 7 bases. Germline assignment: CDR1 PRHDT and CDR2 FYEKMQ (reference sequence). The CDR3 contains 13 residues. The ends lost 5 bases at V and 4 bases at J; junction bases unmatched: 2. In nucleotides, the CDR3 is TGTGCCAGCAGCGTACTAGCGTACAATGAGCAGTTCTTC. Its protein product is CASSVLAYNEQFF.

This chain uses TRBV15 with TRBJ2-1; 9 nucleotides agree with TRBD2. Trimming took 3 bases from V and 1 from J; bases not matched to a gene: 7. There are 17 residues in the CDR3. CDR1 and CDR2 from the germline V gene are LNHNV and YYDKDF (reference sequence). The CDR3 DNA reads TGTGCCACCAGCAGGAGGCCGGGACTAGCTTCCTACAATGAGCAGTTCTTC. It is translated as CATSRRPGLASYNEQFF.

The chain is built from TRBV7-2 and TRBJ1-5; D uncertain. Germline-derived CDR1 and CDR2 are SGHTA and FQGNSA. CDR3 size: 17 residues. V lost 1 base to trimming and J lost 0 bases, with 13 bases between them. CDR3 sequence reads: CASSLVAAVYSNQPQHF. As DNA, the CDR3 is TGTGCCAGCAGCTTAGTCGCCGCAGTGTATAGCAATCAGCCCCAGCATTTT.

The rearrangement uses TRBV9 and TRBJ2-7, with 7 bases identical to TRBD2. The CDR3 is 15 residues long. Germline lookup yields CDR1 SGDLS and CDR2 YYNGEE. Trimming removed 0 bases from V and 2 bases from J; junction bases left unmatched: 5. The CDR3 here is CASSVEGGSAYEQYF. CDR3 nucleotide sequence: TGTGCCAGCAGCGTAGAGGGAGGGTCCGCCTACGAGCAGTACTTC.

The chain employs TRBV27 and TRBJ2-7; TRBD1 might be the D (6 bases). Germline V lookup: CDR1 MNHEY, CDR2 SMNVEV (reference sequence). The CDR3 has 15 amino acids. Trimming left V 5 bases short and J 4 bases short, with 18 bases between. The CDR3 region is CASSTLQGTLYEQYF. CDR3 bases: TGTGCCAGCAGTACCCTACAGGGTACTCTTTACGAGCAGTACTTC.

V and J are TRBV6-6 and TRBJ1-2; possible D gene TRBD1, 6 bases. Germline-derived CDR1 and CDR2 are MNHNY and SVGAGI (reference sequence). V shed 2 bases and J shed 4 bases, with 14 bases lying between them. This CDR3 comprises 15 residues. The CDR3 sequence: CASSYPGGLPYGYTF. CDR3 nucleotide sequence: TGTGCCAGCAGTTACCCGGGGGGGCTTCCCTATGGCTACACCTTC.

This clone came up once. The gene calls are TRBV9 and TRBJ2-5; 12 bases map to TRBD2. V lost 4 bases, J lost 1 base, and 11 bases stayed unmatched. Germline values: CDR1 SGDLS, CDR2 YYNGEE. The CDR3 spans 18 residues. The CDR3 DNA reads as TGTGCCAGCAGCCCACACGGGGGACTAGCGGGCCTCCAAGAGACCCAGTACTTC. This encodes CASSPHGGLAGLQETQYF.

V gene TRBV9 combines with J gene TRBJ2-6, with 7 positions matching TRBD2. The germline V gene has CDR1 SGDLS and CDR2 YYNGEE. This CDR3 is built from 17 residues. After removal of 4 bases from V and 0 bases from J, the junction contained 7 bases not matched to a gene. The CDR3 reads CASSIKRGDSGANVLTF. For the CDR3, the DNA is TGTGCCAGCAGCATTAAGCGGGGCGACTCTGGGGCCAACGTCCTGACTTTC. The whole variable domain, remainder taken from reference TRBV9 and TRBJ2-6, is DSGVTQTPKHLITATGQRVTLRCSPRSGDLSVYWYQQSLDQGLQFLIQYYNGEERAKGNILERFSAQQFPDLHSELNLSSLELGDSALYFCASSIKRGDSGANVLTFGAGSRLTVL.

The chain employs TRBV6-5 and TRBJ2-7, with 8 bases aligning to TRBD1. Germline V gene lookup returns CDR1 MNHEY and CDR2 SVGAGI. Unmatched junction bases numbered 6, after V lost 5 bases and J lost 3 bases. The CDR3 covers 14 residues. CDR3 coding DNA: TGTGCCAGCAGTCCGACAGGGGCAGTCTACGAGCAGTACTTC. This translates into CASSPTGAVYEQYF.

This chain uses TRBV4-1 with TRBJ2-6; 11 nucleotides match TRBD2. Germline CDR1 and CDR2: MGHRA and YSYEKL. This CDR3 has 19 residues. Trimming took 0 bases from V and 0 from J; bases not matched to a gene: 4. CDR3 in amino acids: CASSQETSGGDSGANVLTF. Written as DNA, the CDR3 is TGCGCCAGCAGCCAAGAAACTAGCGGGGGCGACTCTGGGGCCAACGTCCTGACTTTC.